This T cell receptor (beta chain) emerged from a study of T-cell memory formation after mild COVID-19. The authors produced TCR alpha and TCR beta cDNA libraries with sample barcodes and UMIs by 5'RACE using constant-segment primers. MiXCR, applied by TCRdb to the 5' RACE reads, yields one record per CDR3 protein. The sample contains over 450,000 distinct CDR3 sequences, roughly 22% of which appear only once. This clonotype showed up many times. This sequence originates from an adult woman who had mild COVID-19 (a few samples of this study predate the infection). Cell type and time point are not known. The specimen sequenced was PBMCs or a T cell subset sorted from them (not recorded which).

The CDR3 DNA reads TGTGCCAGCAGCTTGCGGGGGGAGCAGTACTTC. The encoded protein is CASSLRGEQYF. The J gene is TRBJ2-7, the V gene TRBV5-4; tentatively, D is TRBD2 (6 bases). The germline V gene has CDR1 SGHNT and CDR2 YYREEE (reference sequence). The CDR3 has 11 amino acids. V was clipped by 1 base and J by 7 bases, with 6 bases between them. Variable domain in full (rest from reference TRBV5-4 and TRBJ2-7): ETGVTQSPTHLIKTRGQQVTLRCSSQSGHNTVSWYQQALGQGPQFIFQYYREEENGRGNFPPRFSGLQFPNYSSELNVNALELDDSALYLCASSLRGEQYFGPGTRLTVT.